Ten or more counts support the clone carrying this T cell receptor (beta chain). Its antigen is currently unknown. These data come from a study of T cells in Graves' hyperthyroidism and ophthalmopathy. TCR beta CDR3 sequences were amplified from RNA transcripts. Using the HTBI primer set, a first-round RT-PCR was run on the TCR CDR3. TCRdb re-called the multiplex PCR reads with MiXCR, one entry per CDR3 protein. The table includes approximately 480,000 distinct CDR3 sequences, under 25% detected once. Trimming stripped 11 bases from V and 2 bases from J, with 18 bases between. Germline V CDR1 and CDR2: ENHRY, SYGVKD. The CDR3 runs to 14 residues. Findings and limits, study-wide: The model identified upcoming ophthalmopathy a median approximately six months ahead of onset.

The V gene is TRBV10-3, the J gene TRBJ2-5; perhaps TRBD1 as D (5 bases). The sequence was collected from a man aged 18 to 35 with Graves' hyperthyroidism. Sequencing was performed on blood. The CDR3 loop reads CAVGFRKGQETQYF. CDR3 nucleotides: TGTGCCGTGGGGTTTCGGAAGGGGCAAGAGACCCAGTACTTC.